This entry describes one T cell receptor beta chain. As yet, its antigen is unknown. This entry is derived from a study of early T cells in non-severe SARS-CoV-2 infection. About the study: With bulk RNA from unsorted whole blood as input, sequencing yielded unpaired chains.

J lost 5 bases, V lost 0 bases, and 16 bases had no gene match. The germline V gene has CDR1 MNHEY and CDR2 SVGEGT. The CDR3 is 18 amino acids. Study results and caveats: VDJdb-based matching was biased toward anti-spike CD8 responses and missed private and CD4 specificities.

Individual cDNA molecules each received unique molecular identifiers attached to them. TCRdb itself ran the 5' RACE reads through MiXCR, one entry per CDR3 protein. The sample consists of 70,000 to 95,000 distinct CDR3 sequences, about 16% of them appearing once. This chain links TRBV6-2 or TRBV6-3 with TRBJ2-7; 7 bases are a match to TRBD2. Sequencing was performed on whole blood. The TCR sequence derives from an adult who was a healthcare worker with PCR-confirmed SARS-CoV-2 infection or an uninfected control (not recorded which). The CDR3, as DNA: TGTGCCAGCAGTTACTCCCAAACCTTTCTAGCGGAGGTCCACGAGCAGTACTTC. This translates into CASSYSQTFLAEVHEQYF.